Sequencing of this TCR beta chain was carried out in a study of T cells after yellow fever vaccination. This clonotype was seen a handful of times. Its target is not known. A process of 5'RACE template switching, which added a universal primer site and UMIs, was used to make TCR cDNA. MiXCR, applied by TCRdb to the 5' RACE reads, yields one record per CDR3 protein. Among some 550,000 distinct CDR3 sequences listed, 15% to 20% were seen once. Overall study results and limits: The appearance of a small share of clonotypes in both CD4 and CD8 compartments was observed.

CDR1 is SGHNT, CDR2 YYREEE, per germline (reference sequence). V lost 2 bases and J lost 6, with 10 bases in between. CDR3 length: 13 residues. The receptor comes from a man aged 25 to 40 who received the YFV17D yellow fever vaccine. The source material was PBMCs, sampled 15 days after the yellow fever booster vaccination. The rearrangement links TRBV5-4 to TRBJ2-3; TRBD1 might be the D (5 bases). The CDR3 loop is CASSLQVFDTQYF. CDR3 DNA: TGTGCCAGCAGCTTACAGGTTTTCGATACGCAGTATTTT.